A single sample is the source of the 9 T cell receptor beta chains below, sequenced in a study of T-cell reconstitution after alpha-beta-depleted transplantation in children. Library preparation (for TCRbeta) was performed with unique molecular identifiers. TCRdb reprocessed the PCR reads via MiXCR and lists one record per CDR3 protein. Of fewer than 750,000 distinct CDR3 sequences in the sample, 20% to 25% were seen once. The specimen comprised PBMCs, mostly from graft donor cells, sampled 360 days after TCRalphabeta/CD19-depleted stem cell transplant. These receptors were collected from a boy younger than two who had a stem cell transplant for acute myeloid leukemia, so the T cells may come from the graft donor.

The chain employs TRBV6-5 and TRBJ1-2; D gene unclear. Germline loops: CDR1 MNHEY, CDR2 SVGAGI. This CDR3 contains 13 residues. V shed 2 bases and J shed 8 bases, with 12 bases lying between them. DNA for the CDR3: TGTGCCAGCAGTTACGACGATGGGTACGGCTACACCTTC. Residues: CASSYDDGYGYTF.

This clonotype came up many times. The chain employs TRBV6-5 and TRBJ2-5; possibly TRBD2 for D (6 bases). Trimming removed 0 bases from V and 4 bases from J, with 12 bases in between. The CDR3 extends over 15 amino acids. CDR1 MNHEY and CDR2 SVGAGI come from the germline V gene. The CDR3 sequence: CASSYSIGGSETQYF. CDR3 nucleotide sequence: TGTGCCAGCAGTTACTCGATCGGGGGATCAGAGACCCAGTACTTC.

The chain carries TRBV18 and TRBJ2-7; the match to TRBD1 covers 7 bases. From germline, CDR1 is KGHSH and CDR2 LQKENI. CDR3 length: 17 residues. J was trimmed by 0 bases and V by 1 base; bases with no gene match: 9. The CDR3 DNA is TGTGCCAGCTCACCACAGACGGGCCGGGACAGCTCCTACGAGCAGTACTTC. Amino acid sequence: CASSPQTGRDSSYEQYF.

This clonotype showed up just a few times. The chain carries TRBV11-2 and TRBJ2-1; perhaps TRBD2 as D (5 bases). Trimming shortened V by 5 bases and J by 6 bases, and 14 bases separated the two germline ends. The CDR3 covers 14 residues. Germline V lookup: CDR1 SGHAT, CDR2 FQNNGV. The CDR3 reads CASSGLAAPNEQFF. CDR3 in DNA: TGTGCCAGCAGCGGACTGGCAGCCCCCAATGAGCAGTTCTTC.

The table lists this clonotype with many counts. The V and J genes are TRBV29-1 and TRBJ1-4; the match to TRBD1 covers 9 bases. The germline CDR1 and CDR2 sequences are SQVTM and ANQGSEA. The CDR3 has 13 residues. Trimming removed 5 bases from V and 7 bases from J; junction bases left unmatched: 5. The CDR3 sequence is CSVTGTGSEKLFF. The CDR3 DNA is TGCAGCGTTACCGGGACAGGGTCTGAAAAACTGTTTTTT.

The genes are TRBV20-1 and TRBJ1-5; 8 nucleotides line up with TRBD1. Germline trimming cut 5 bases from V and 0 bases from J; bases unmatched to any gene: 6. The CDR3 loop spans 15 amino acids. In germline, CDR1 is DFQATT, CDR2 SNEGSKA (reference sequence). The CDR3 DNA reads TGCAGTGCTGTGGGACAGGCCTATAGCAATCAGCCCCAGCATTTT. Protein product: CSAVGQAYSNQPQHF.

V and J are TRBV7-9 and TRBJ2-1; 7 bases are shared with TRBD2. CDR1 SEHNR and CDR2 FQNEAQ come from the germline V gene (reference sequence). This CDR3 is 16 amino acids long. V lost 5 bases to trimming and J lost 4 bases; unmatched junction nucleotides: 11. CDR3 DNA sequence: TGTGCCAGCAGCGATCAAGGCGGGGGAGCTTACAATGAGCAGTTCTTC. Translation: CASSDQGGGAYNEQFF. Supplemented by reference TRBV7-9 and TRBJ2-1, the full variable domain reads DTGVSQNPRHKITKRGQNVTFRCDPISEHNRLYWYRQTLGQGPEFLTYFQNEAQLEKSRLLSDRFSAERPKGSFSTLEIQRTEQGDSAMYLCASSDQGGGAYNEQFFGPGTRLTVL.

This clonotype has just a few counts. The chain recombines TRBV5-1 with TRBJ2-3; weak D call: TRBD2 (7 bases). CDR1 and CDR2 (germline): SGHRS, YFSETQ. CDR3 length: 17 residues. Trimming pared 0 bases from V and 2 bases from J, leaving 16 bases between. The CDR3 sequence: CASSLAYRGASTDTQYF. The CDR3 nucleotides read TGCGCCAGCAGCTTGGCCTACCGGGGGGCCTCCACAGATACGCAGTATTTT. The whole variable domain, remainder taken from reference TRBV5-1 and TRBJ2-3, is KAGVTQTPRYLIKTRGQQVTLSCSPISGHRSVSWYQQTPGQGLQFLFEYFSETQRNKGNFPGRFSGRQFSNSRSEMNVSTLELGDSALYLCASSLAYRGASTDTQYFGPGTRLTVL.

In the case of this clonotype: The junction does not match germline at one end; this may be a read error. The DNA for the CDR3 is TGTGCCGGCAGTTCCCCTCCCGGGACAGGGGACTACACCGGGGAGCTGTTTTTT. It translates to CAGSSPPGTGDYTGELFF. This chain joins TRBV6-5 and TRBJ2-2, with TRBD1 matching over 10 bases. Germline-derived CDR1 and CDR2 are MNHEY and SVGAGI. This CDR3 is 18 amino acids long.